Each of the 21 T cell receptor beta chains below was sequenced from the same sample in a study of beta chain features in type 1 diabetes. As every portion of the isolated RNA was reverse transcribed, the sequencing read expressed TCRB transcripts. Clones were sequenced by immunoSEQ multiplex PCR, and TCRdb holds only the in-frame ones, with some missing. The sample has hundreds of thousands of clones; roughly an eighth are singletons. The specimen sequenced was naive CD4+ T cells from blood. The receptors shown here come from a woman aged 40-49 years in good health.

This clone has more than one count but fewer than ten. V and J are TRBV27 and TRBJ1-2, with unresolved D. V lost 1 base to trimming and J lost 2 bases, with 5 bases between them. The CDR3 extends over 13 amino acids. Germline-derived CDR1 and CDR2 are MNHEY and SMNVEV (reference sequence). The CDR3 reads CASSLLGNYGYTF. In DNA form, the CDR3 reads TGTGCCAGCAGTTTATTGGGCAACTATGGCTACACCTTC.

This clone appeared a few times. The gene calls are TRBV19 and TRBJ2-3, with TRBD1 identical over 11 bases. CDR3 size: 13 residues. Germline V gene data show CDR1 as LNHDA and CDR2 as SQIVND (reference sequence). Losses at the gene ends were 10 bases for V and 2 bases for J; bases not matched to a gene: 2. CDR3: CATGQGATDTQYF. CDR3 nucleotide sequence: TGTGCCACCGGACAGGGGGCCACAGATACGCAGTATTTT. Full variable domain (missing parts from reference TRBV19 and TRBJ2-3): DGGITQSPKYLFRKEGQNVTLSCEQNLNHDAMYWYRQDPGQGLRLIYYSQIVNDFQKGDIAEGYSVSREKKESFPLTVTSAQKNPTAFYLCATGQGATDTQYFGPGTRLTVL.

V usage is TRBV9 and J usage is TRBJ1-1, with 7 positions matching TRBD1. V was clipped by 3 bases and J by 5 bases; unmatched bases: 4. Per the germline V gene, CDR1 is SGDLS and CDR2 is YYNGEE. This CDR3 has 13 amino acids. This chain's CDR3 is CASSAQGWTEAFF. For the CDR3, the DNA is TGTGCCAGCAGCGCACAGGGGTGGACTGAAGCTTTCTTT.

The V gene is TRBV19, the J gene TRBJ1-2, with 7 bases aligning to TRBD1. Trimming took 6 bases from V and 0 from J; bases not matched to a gene: 4. Germline assignment: CDR1 LNHDA and CDR2 SQIVND (reference sequence). This CDR3 contains 14 residues. As DNA, the CDR3 is TGTGCCAGTAGCTATGACAGGGCTAACTATGGCTACACCTTC. Translated, it gives CASSYDRANYGYTF.

V and J are TRBV18 and TRBJ2-7, with 10 bases identical to TRBD1. The CDR3 has 15 amino acids. V shed 2 bases and J 2 bases; nucleotides not matched to a gene: 3. Germline CDR1 reads KGHSH; CDR2 reads LQKENI. The CDR3 loop is CASSPAGTGAYEQYF. The CDR3 coding sequence is TGTGCCAGCTCACCAGCCGGGACAGGGGCCTACGAGCAGTACTTC.

The chain is built from TRBV5-1 and TRBJ2-5, with 9 bases fitting TRBD1. In germline, CDR1 is SGHRS, CDR2 YFSETQ. The J segment lost 5 bases and the V segment lost 4 bases, leaving 3 bases of the junction unmatched. The CDR3 loop spans 13 amino acids. CDR3 in amino acids: CASSNRGRETQYF. CDR3 bases: TGCGCCAGCAGCAACAGGGGGCGGGAGACCCAGTACTTC.

J is TRBJ2-5 and V is TRBV4-3, with TRBD2 identical over 8 bases. The germline CDR1 and CDR2 sequences are LGHNA and YSLEER. J was trimmed by 10 bases and V by 1 base; bases with no gene match: 11. This CDR3 comprises 15 residues. In DNA, the CDR3 is TGCGCCAGCAGCCAAGGGGCGACTCGGGAGGGGATCCAGTACTTC. This translates into CASSQGATREGIQYF.

This clone was found a few times. The chain has TRBV29-1 and TRBJ2-1; the D is unclear. With 1 base removed from V and 3 bases from J, the gap between germline ends came to 7 bases. CDR1 and CDR2 from the germline V gene are SQVTM and ANQGSEA. This CDR3 comprises 13 residues. The CDR3 loop is CSVEAYSYNEQFF. The CDR3 DNA sequence: TGCAGCGTTGAAGCGTACAGCTACAATGAGCAGTTCTTC.

The chain carries TRBV27 and TRBJ1-3; D remains ambiguous. CDR3 length equals 14 residues. The germline CDR1 and CDR2 sequences are MNHEY and SMNVEV (reference sequence). The V end was cut by 6 bases, the J end by 0 bases, with 9 bases between. The CDR3 region is CASSGGSSGNTIYF. In DNA, the CDR3 is TGTGCCAGCAGCGGCGGAAGCTCTGGAAACACCATATATTTT.

V and J are TRBV13 and TRBJ1-6; a possible D gene is TRBD1 (5 bases). Germline lookup yields CDR1 PRHDT and CDR2 FYEKMQ (reference sequence). The CDR3 runs 17 residues. Trimming took 3 bases from V and 9 from J, leaving 21 bases between them. The CDR3 nucleotides are TGTGCCAGCAGCTTGGGTTGGGGGGAAGTTGGAACTTCACCCCTCCACTTT. Translating gives CASSLGWGEVGTSPLHF. The whole variable domain, filled in from reference TRBV13 and TRBJ1-6, reads AAGVIQSPRHLIKEKRETATLKCYPIPRHDTVYWYQQGPGQDPQFLISFYEKMQSDKGSIPDRFSAQQFSDYHSELNMSSLELGDSALYFCASSLGWGEVGTSPLHFGNGTRLTVT.

This clone was detected a few times. This sequence joins TRBV4-3 and TRBJ2-2; the D is unclear. The CDR3 is 15 residues long. CDR1 is LGHNA and CDR2 is YSLEER in the germline V gene. The V and J ends lost 1 base and 0 bases respectively, with 6 bases between them. CDR3 coding DNA: TGCGCCAGCAGCCAAGTTCTCGCGAACACCGGGGAGCTGTTTTTT. It codes for CASSQVLANTGELFF.

In its sample, this clone was seen a few times. The chain recombines TRBV7-2 with TRBJ2-1; D uncertain. Deletions cut 1 base from V and 0 bases from J, with 7 bases between. The CDR3 sequence is 15 residues long. The V gene's germline CDR1 is SGHTA and CDR2 FQGNSA. CDR3 bases: TGTGCCAGCAGCTTAGACGCGAGCTCCTACAATGAGCAGTTCTTC. Protein sequence: CASSLDASSYNEQFF.

This chain joins TRBV19 and TRBJ1-1; 7 positions match TRBD1. The trim removed 6 bases at V and 3 bases at J, leaving 4 bases unmatched. Germline V lookup: CDR1 LNHDA, CDR2 SQIVND (reference sequence). The CDR3 has 13 amino acids. DNA for the CDR3: TGTGCCAGTAGCCGACAGGGCGACACTGAAGCTTTCTTT. It translates to CASSRQGDTEAFF.

This chain connects TRBV7-2 to TRBJ2-4, with 8 bases aligning to TRBD2. V lost 4 bases and J lost 1; bases outside the gene matches: 12. The CDR3 contains 18 residues. Germline lookup yields CDR1 SGHTA and CDR2 FQGNSA. The CDR3 loop is CASSYTSRAGGAKNIQYF. CDR3 bases: TGTGCCAGCAGCTATACCTCGAGGGCGGGGGGTGCCAAAAACATTCAGTACTTC.

This clone was seen a few times. This chain joins TRBV19 and TRBJ1-1; TRBD1 aligns across 11 bases. Per germline, CDR1 LNHDA and CDR2 SQIVND (reference sequence). V shed 5 bases, J shed 4 bases, and the junction held 0 bases outside the gene matches. This CDR3 comprises 13 residues. The CDR3 sequence is CASSGQGATEAFF. Written as DNA, the CDR3 is TGTGCCAGTAGTGGACAGGGGGCCACTGAAGCTTTCTTT. The full variable domain, rest sourced from reference TRBV19 and TRBJ1-1, is DGGITQSPKYLFRKEGQNVTLSCEQNLNHDAMYWYRQDPGQGLRLIYYSQIVNDFQKGDIAEGYSVSREKKESFPLTVTSAQKNPTAFYLCASSGQGATEAFFGQGTRLTVV.

This clone was observed a few times. J is TRBJ1-5 and V is TRBV12-5, with D possibly being TRBD1 (6 bases). The V gene lost 6 bases and the J gene lost 4 bases, with 16 bases spanning the gap. The CDR3 is made up of 15 amino acids. Germline assignment: CDR1 LGHNT and CDR2 FRNRAP. The CDR3 DNA reads as TGTGCTAGTGGCCTTCCGACAGGCAATAATCAGCCCCAGCATTTT. It yields the protein CASGLPTGNNQPQHF.

The chain links TRBV11-2 to TRBJ2-7; no clear D. Between the trimmed V and J ends, which lost 1 base and 2 bases, there was a span of 9 bases. Per the germline V gene, CDR1 is SGHAT and CDR2 is FQNNGV. The length of the CDR3 is 14 residues. The CDR3 sequence: CASSLGLVTYEQYF. In DNA, the CDR3 is TGTGCCAGCAGCTTAGGTTTAGTAACCTACGAGCAGTACTTC. Full variable domain (remainder filled in from reference TRBV11-2 and TRBJ2-7): EAGVAQSPRYKIIEKRQSVAFWCNPISGHATLYWYQQILGQGPKLLIQFQNNGVVDDSQLPKDRFSAERLKGVDSTLKIQPAKLEDSAVYLCASSLGLVTYEQYFGPGTRLTVT.

The chain recombines TRBV19 with TRBJ2-5; 7 positions agree with TRBD1. The CDR3 consists of 14 residues. Germline assignment: CDR1 LNHDA and CDR2 SQIVND (reference sequence). V lost 3 bases to trimming and J lost 1 base; unmatched junction nucleotides: 2. The DNA for the CDR3 is TGTGCCAGTAGTATGGGACAGCTCCAAGAGACCCAGTACTTC. It translates to CASSMGQLQETQYF.

The chain recombines TRBV6-6 with TRBJ2-7; weak D call: TRBD1 (6 bases). Per the germline V gene, CDR1 is MNHNY and CDR2 is SVGAGI (reference sequence). Trimming took off 6 bases at V and 0 bases at J, with 12 bases between the two ends. This CDR3 has 14 residues. The CDR3 region has the DNA TGTGCCAGCAGCCGGGACACCCGCTCCTACGAGCAGTACTTC. This codes for CASSRDTRSYEQYF.

This clone occurred a few times. The chain couples TRBV19 to TRBJ2-1; 12 bases line up with TRBD2. Germline V gene sequence: CDR1 LNHDA, CDR2 SQIVND (reference sequence). The CDR3 has 18 amino acids. Losses at the gene ends were 1 base for V and 2 bases for J; bases not matched to a gene: 6. This chain's CDR3 is CASSIVGLAGYAYNEQFF. The CDR3 bases are TGTGCCAGTAGTATAGTTGGACTAGCGGGGTATGCCTACAATGAGCAGTTCTTC.

The chain employs TRBV5-1 and TRBJ2-3, with 7 nucleotides matching TRBD2. J gave up 11 bases and V 2 bases, and 20 bases lay outside the gene matches. This CDR3 has 17 residues. The germline gives CDR1 SGHRS, CDR2 YFSETQ. The CDR3 sequence is CASSFTPSSTWGEGQYF. The CDR3 DNA follows: TGCGCCAGCAGCTTCACACCTTCCTCCACGTGGGGGGAGGGGCAGTATTTT.